This TCR beta chain comes out of a study of graft-versus-host responses after intestinal transplantation. Whole-study findings and limits: Recipient marrow showed GvH clones, some seen first in ileum or blood. Graft-versus-host to host-versus-graft clonal ratios in allografts were high in patients with graft-donor T cell macrochimerism.

The table came from immunoSEQ multiplex PCR; TCRdb's copy has only in-frame clones and leaves some out. The sample contains tens of thousands of clones, roughly 89% of which appear only once. Of note for this clone: Antigen unknown.

The germline gives CDR1 SQVTM, CDR2 ANQGSEA. With 4 bases removed from V and 4 bases from J, the gap between germline ends came to 14 bases. The CDR3 is 13 amino acids. This rearrangement joins TRBV29-1 to TRBJ2-7; either TRBD1 or TRBD2 may supply D (6 bases each). This receptor was taken from a human patient who received an intestinal transplant, so some T cells may come from the graft donor. The material sequenced was PBMCs, taken approximately four months after intestinal transplantation. The CDR3 here is CSVVGWGAYEQYF. CDR3 sequence (DNA): TGCAGCGTTGTTGGCTGGGGGGCATACGAGCAGTACTTC.